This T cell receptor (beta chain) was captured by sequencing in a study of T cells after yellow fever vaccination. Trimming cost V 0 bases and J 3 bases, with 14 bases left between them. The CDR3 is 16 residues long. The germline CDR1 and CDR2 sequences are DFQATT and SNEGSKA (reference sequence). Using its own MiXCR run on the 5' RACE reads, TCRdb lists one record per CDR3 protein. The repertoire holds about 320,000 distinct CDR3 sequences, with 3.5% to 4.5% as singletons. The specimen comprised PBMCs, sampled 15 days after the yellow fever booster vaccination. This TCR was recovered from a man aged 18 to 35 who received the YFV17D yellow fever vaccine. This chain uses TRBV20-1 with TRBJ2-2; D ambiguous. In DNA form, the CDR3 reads TGCAGTGCTAGAGATGTGAGGAACGGTCACACCGGGGAGCTGTTTTTT. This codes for CSARDVRNGHTGELFF.